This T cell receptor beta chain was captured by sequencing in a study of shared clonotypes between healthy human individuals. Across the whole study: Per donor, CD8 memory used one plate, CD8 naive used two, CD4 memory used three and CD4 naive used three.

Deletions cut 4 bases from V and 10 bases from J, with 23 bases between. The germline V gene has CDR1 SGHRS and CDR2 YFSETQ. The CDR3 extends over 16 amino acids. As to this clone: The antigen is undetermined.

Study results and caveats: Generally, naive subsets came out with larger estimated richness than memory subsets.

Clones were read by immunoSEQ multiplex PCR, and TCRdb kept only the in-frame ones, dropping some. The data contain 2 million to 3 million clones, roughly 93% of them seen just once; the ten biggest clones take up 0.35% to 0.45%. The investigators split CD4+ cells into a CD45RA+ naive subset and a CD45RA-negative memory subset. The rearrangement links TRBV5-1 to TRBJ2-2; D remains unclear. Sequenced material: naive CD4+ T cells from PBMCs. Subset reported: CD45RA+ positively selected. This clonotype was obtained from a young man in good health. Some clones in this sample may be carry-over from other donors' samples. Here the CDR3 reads CASSPSAAGSAVELFF. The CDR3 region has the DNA TGCGCCAGCAGCCCCTCGGCGGCAGGATCCGCCGTGGAGCTGTTTTTT.